Following are 30 T cell receptor beta chains from one sample sequenced in a study of early T cells in non-severe SARS-CoV-2 infection. MiXCR, run by TCRdb on the 5' RACE reads, gives a single entry per CDR3 protein. The sample holds around 83,000 distinct CDR3 sequences, about 9.4% seen once. The input for sequencing was whole blood, taken at baseline. Receptor source: an adult who was a healthcare worker with PCR-confirmed SARS-CoV-2 infection or an uninfected control (not recorded which).

The sample holds many counts of this clonotype. The chain has TRBV2 and TRBJ2-3; 9 bases align to TRBD2. The CDR3 has 16 amino acids. V shed 2 bases, J shed 6 bases, and the junction held 9 bases outside the gene matches. Germline CDR1 and CDR2: SNHLY and FYNNEI. CDR3 sequence: CASSERGLAGTDTQYF. Here the CDR3 DNA reads TGTGCCAGCAGTGAAAGGGGGCTAGCGGGAACTGATACGCAGTATTTT.

This clonotype was detected only a few times. In nucleotides, the CDR3 is TGTGCCAGCAGCCCCGGTACTAGCGGGAGAAACCAAGAGACCCAGTACTTC. It translates to CASSPGTSGRNQETQYF. The chain is built from TRBV7-9 and TRBJ2-5, with 11 nucleotides matching TRBD2. The CDR3 is made up of 17 amino acids. J lost 0 bases, V lost 5 bases, and 8 bases had no gene match. CDR1 and CDR2 (germline): SEHNR, FQNEAQ (reference sequence).

This CDR3 is CASSLVGTGARGYTF. CDR3 nucleotide sequence: TGTGCCAGCAGCTTAGTTGGGACAGGGGCTCGTGGCTACACCTTC. This chain joins TRBV7-9 and TRBJ1-2; 10 nucleotides align to TRBD1. This CDR3 is built from 15 residues. The germline V gene encodes CDR1 SEHNR and CDR2 FQNEAQ (reference sequence). J gave up 7 bases and V 1 base, and 6 bases lay outside the gene matches.

This clonotype was counted between two and nine times. The rearrangement uses TRBV20-1 and TRBJ2-5; possibly TRBD2 for D (6 bases). V was clipped by 5 bases and J by 14 bases, with 18 bases between them. The germline V gene has CDR1 DFQATT and CDR2 SNEGSKA (reference sequence). This CDR3 has 11 residues. For the CDR3, the DNA is TGCAGTGCTCATGCGACCGGGACTCCATACTTC. It codes for CSAHATGTPYF.

The chain uses TRBV20-1 and TRBJ1-2; D is undetermined. Deletions cut 2 bases from V and 3 bases from J, with 7 bases between. Germline lookup yields CDR1 DFQATT and CDR2 SNEGSKA (reference sequence). This CDR3 is 12 amino acids long. The CDR3 loop reads CSARRNHYGYTF. DNA for the CDR3: TGCAGTGCTAGACGCAACCACTATGGCTACACCTTC.

This CDR3 reads CASWGPMNTEAFF. CDR3 coding DNA: TGTGCCAGCTGGGGACCGATGAACACTGAAGCTTTCTTT. The rearrangement links TRBV6-1 to TRBJ1-1; D is perhaps TRBD1 (5 bases). Germline V CDR1 and CDR2: MNHNS, SASEGT. Trimming left V 8 bases short and J 0 bases short, with 10 bases between. The CDR3 extends over 13 amino acids.

This clonotype was counted only a few times. The rearrangement joins TRBV6-2 or TRBV6-3 to TRBJ2-5, with TRBD2 matching over 7 bases. The CDR3 runs to 15 residues. V shed 4 bases and J 1 base; nucleotides not matched to a gene: 6. CDR1 and CDR2 (germline): MNHEY, SVGEGT. The CDR3 is CASSSLLASQETQYF. CDR3 nucleotide sequence: TGTGCCAGCAGTTCGCTACTAGCGAGCCAAGAGACCCAGTACTTC.

In this sample, this clonotype turned up many times. V usage is TRBV12-3 or TRBV12-4 and J usage is TRBJ1-1; no reliable D call. Trimming left V 5 bases short and J 3 bases short, with 13 bases between. The CDR3 extends over 14 amino acids. CDR3 coding DNA: TGTGCCAGCAGTACCGCCACCGGTTACACTGAAGCTTTCTTT. It specifies CASSTATGYTEAFF.

This clonotype was counted at least ten times. The chain uses TRBV3-1 and TRBJ1-2; D remains unclear. V was clipped by 4 bases and J by 8 bases, with 17 bases between them. Germline CDR1 LGHDT, CDR2 YNNKEL (reference sequence). The CDR3 runs to 14 residues. The CDR3 loop is CASSLRAGLRGYTF. Here the CDR3 DNA reads TGTGCCAGCAGCCTGAGAGCAGGACTCCGAGGCTACACCTTC.

The gene calls are TRBV3-1 and TRBJ2-7; TRBD2 matches 9 bases. The CDR3 length is 15 residues. Germline-derived CDR1 and CDR2 are LGHDT and YNNKEL (reference sequence). After removal of 3 bases from V and 5 bases from J, the junction contained 8 bases not matched to a gene. The CDR3 here is CASSHTLAGNHEQYF. In DNA, the CDR3 is TGTGCCAGCAGCCACACCCTAGCGGGGAACCACGAGCAGTACTTC.

This clonotype was observed a handful of times. The chain is built from TRBV9 and TRBJ2-1; D is unclear. Trimming removed 0 bases at V and 0 bases at J, with 7 bases between. The CDR3 runs to 15 residues. In germline, CDR1 is SGDLS, CDR2 YYNGEE. The CDR3 loop reads CASSVGGFSYNEQFF. The CDR3 DNA is TGTGCCAGCAGCGTAGGTGGATTCTCCTACAATGAGCAGTTCTTC.

A few counts support this clonotype. The chain links TRBV27 to TRBJ1-2; D unclear. Germline V gene sequence: CDR1 MNHEY, CDR2 SMNVEV (reference sequence). The CDR3 extends over 11 amino acids. Deletions cut 8 bases from V and 3 bases from J, with 7 bases between. The CDR3 sequence is CASGNHYGYTF. CDR3 in DNA: TGTGCCAGCGGAAACCACTATGGCTACACCTTC.

This clonotype was recorded many times. The chain joins TRBV28 to TRBJ2-7; 8 nucleotides agree with TRBD2. Germline lookup yields CDR1 MDHEN and CDR2 SYDVKM. This CDR3 region has 13 residues. The junction had 7 bases not matched to a gene; V was cut back by 6 bases and J by 6 bases. CDR3 DNA: TGTGCCAGCAGAAATAGCGGGACTGGCGAGCAGTACTTC. It translates to CASRNSGTGEQYF. Combining the CDR3 with reference TRBV28 and TRBJ2-7 gives the whole variable domain DVKVTQSSRYLVKRTGEKVFLECVQDMDHENMFWYRQDPGLGLRLIYFSYDVKMKEKGDIPEGYSVSREKKERFSLILESASTNQTSMYLCASRNSGTGEQYFGPGTRLTVT.

In its sample, this clonotype was seen a few times. This rearrangement joins TRBV10-1 to TRBJ2-5, with D tentatively TRBD2 (6 bases). CDR1 WNHNN and CDR2 SYGVQD come from the germline V gene (reference sequence). With 2 bases removed from V and 4 bases from J, the gap between germline ends came to 11 bases. This CDR3 spans 14 amino acids. CDR3 protein: CASSEARDSETQYF. CDR3 coding DNA: TGCGCCAGCAGTGAGGCCAGGGACTCAGAGACCCAGTACTTC.

The table lists this clonotype with a count of one. The V gene is TRBV6-1, the J gene TRBJ1-1; D unclear. The germline V gene has CDR1 MNHNS and CDR2 SASEGT. The V end was cut by 2 bases, the J end by 4 bases, with 17 bases between. There are 16 residues in the CDR3. CDR3 sequence reads: CASSETVGQAGTEAFF. The CDR3 DNA reads as TGTGCCAGCAGTGAAACGGTCGGCCAGGCAGGCACTGAAGCTTTCTTT.

This clonotype has a handful of counts. The chain is built from TRBV27 and TRBJ2-2, with a tentative D call TRBD2 (6 bases). V was trimmed by 2 bases and J by 5 bases, leaving 12 bases between them. There are 15 residues in the CDR3. Looked up from germline, CDR1 is MNHEY and CDR2 is SMNVEV (reference sequence). The CDR3 DNA reads as TGTGCCAGCAGTTTAGCGGAGGGAGGAACCGGGGAGCTGTTTTTT. This gives the protein CASSLAEGGTGELFF.

The gene calls are TRBV6-5 and TRBJ2-3; 7 bases map to TRBD2. V trimming: 5 bases; J trimming: 3 bases; junction bases outside the gene matches: 14. The CDR3 runs 17 residues. Germline lookup yields CDR1 MNHEY and CDR2 SVGAGI. CDR3: CASSIRLAGVSTDTQYF. The CDR3 DNA is TGTGCCAGCAGTATCCGGCTTGCGGGAGTGTCGACAGATACGCAGTATTTT.

This clonotype was seen repeatedly, ten times or more. The chain has TRBV28 and TRBJ1-1; no clear D gene. Trimming cost V 8 bases and J 0 bases, with 13 bases left between them. The germline gives CDR1 MDHEN, CDR2 SYDVKM. CDR3 length equals 14 residues. CDR3 sequence: CASSGLGMNTEAFF. The CDR3 nucleotides read TGTGCCAGCTCTGGTTTGGGGATGAACACTGAAGCTTTCTTT.

This clonotype was counted ten times or more. The chain joins TRBV5-1 to TRBJ2-5; the D call may be TRBD1 or TRBD2 (5 bases each). Between the trimmed V and J ends, which lost 4 bases and 5 bases, there was a span of 15 bases. Germline lookup yields CDR1 SGHRS and CDR2 YFSETQ. This CDR3 spans 14 amino acids. CDR3 region: CASSPALGDETQYF. The CDR3 nucleotides are TGCGCCAGCAGCCCTGCCTTAGGGGACGAGACCCAGTACTTC.

This clonotype came up a few times. The chain links TRBV12-3 or TRBV12-4 to TRBJ1-5; TRBD1 might be the D (5 bases). Trimming pared 5 bases from V and 8 bases from J, leaving 13 bases between. The CDR3 is 13 amino acids. CDR3 residues: CASSGTGREPQHF. CDR3 nucleotide sequence: TGTGCCAGCAGTGGGACCGGGCGGGAGCCCCAGCATTTT.

V is TRBV15 and J is TRBJ1-1; 7 positions match TRBD1. V dropped 0 bases and J dropped 5; count of bases not matched to a gene: 6. Germline V gene data show CDR1 as LNHNV and CDR2 as YYDKDF (reference sequence). This CDR3 is built from 15 residues. The CDR3 spells CATSRDRKQGTEAFF. CDR3 in DNA: TGTGCCACCAGCAGAGATCGGAAACAGGGGACTGAAGCTTTCTTT.

The chain recombines TRBV2 with TRBJ2-7, with TRBD1 matching over 7 bases. J lost 2 bases, V lost 3 bases, and 7 bases had no gene match. In germline, CDR1 is SNHLY, CDR2 FYNNEI. The CDR3 extends over 15 amino acids. CDR3 DNA: TGTGCCAGCAGTGAGCTGACAGGGCGTGCCTACGAGCAGTACTTC. Protein: CASSELTGRAYEQYF. The full variable domain, with the rest looked up from reference TRBV2 and TRBJ2-7, is EPEVTQTPSHQVTQMGQEVILRCVPISNHLYFYWYRQILGQKVEFLVSFYNNEISEKSEIFDDQFSVERPDGSNFTLKIRSTKLEDSAMYFCASSELTGRAYEQYFGPGTRLTVT.

This rearrangement joins TRBV19 to TRBJ1-2; D ambiguous. This CDR3 comprises 13 residues. CDR1 is LNHDA, CDR2 SQIVND, per germline (reference sequence). Trimming removed 3 bases at V and 2 bases at J, with 7 bases between. The CDR3 region has the DNA TGTGCCAGTAGTATTCGGCAGAACTATGGCTACACCTTC. As protein: CASSIRQNYGYTF.

The chain uses TRBV27 and TRBJ2-2; 8 nucleotides agree with TRBD2. Trimming took 2 bases from V and 7 from J; bases not matched to a gene: 18. This CDR3 has 19 amino acids. CDR1 is MNHEY and CDR2 is SMNVEV in the germline V gene (reference sequence). The CDR3 loop is CASSLPPPHSGEGNGELFF. As DNA, the CDR3 is TGTGCCAGCAGTTTACCCCCCCCCCATAGCGGGGAAGGGAACGGGGAGCTGTTTTTT.

CDR3 in amino acids: CASGRTSGSTGEQFF. Here the CDR3 DNA reads TGTGCCAGCGGTAGGACTAGCGGGAGTACCGGTGAGCAGTTCTTC. This chain uses TRBV6-5 with TRBJ2-1, with 13 bases aligning to TRBD2. The V and J ends lost 8 bases and 9 bases, in that order; junction bases with no gene match: 10. The CDR3 contains 15 residues. In germline, CDR1 is MNHEY, CDR2 SVGAGI.

This chain joins TRBV7-9 and TRBJ2-1; D is ambiguous. Germline V gives CDR1 SEHNR, CDR2 FQNEAQ (reference sequence). V dropped 5 bases and J dropped 8 bases, with 7 bases sitting between them. CDR3 length equals 11 residues. CDR3 DNA sequence: TGTGCCAGCAGCCCGTTCGATGAGCAGTTCTTC. This translates into CASSPFDEQFF.

The V gene is TRBV7-8, the J gene TRBJ1-2, with TRBD1 identical over 8 bases. V shed 0 bases, J shed 6 bases, and the junction held 12 bases outside the gene matches. Per the germline V gene, CDR1 is SGHVS and CDR2 is FQNEAQ. There are 17 residues in the CDR3. This chain's CDR3 is CASSLATFSGGQDGYTF. The DNA for the CDR3 is TGTGCCAGCAGCTTAGCCACCTTTTCAGGGGGCCAGGATGGCTACACCTTC. Complete variable domain (other parts from reference TRBV7-8 and TRBJ1-2): GAGVSQSPRYKVAKRGQDVALRCDPISGHVSLFWYQQALGQGPEFLTYFQNEAQLDKSGLPSDRFFAERPEGSVSTLKIQRTQQEDSAVYLCASSLATFSGGQDGYTFGSGTRLTVV.

This clonotype occurred many times. V usage is TRBV18 and J usage is TRBJ2-7; no reliable D call. V was pared by 5 bases and J by 2 bases, with 10 bases between. From germline, CDR1 is KGHSH and CDR2 LQKENI. The CDR3 is made up of 13 amino acids. CDR3 nucleotides: TGTGCCAGCTCAACCCGAAGGGCCTACGAGCAGTACTTC. This translates into CASSTRRAYEQYF.

In its sample, this clonotype was seen a few times. J is TRBJ2-3 and V is TRBV20-1, with D possibly being TRBD1 or TRBD2 (6 bases each). CDR3 size: 12 residues. V dropped 3 bases and J dropped 6 bases, with 10 bases sitting between them. CDR1 DFQATT and CDR2 SNEGSKA come from the germline V gene (reference sequence). CDR3 in DNA: TGCAGTGCTAGGGGGGGCTGGGATACGCAGTATTTT. Residues: CSARGGWDTQYF.

In this sample, this clonotype turned up many times. V is TRBV19 and J is TRBJ2-1; the match to TRBD2 covers 7 bases. The CDR3 has 17 residues. V lost 5 bases to trimming and J lost 3 bases; unmatched junction nucleotides: 13. From germline, CDR1 is LNHDA and CDR2 SQIVND (reference sequence). CDR3 sequence (DNA): TGTGCCAGTAGTGTTGACCGGGCTAGCGGAGTCTACAATGAGCAGTTCTTC. This gives the protein CASSVDRASGVYNEQFF.